One sample yielded the 32 T cell receptor beta chains listed below, sequenced in a study of blood T cell repertoires in COVID-19. Clones were sequenced by immunoSEQ multiplex PCR, and TCRdb holds only the in-frame ones, with some missing. The profile shows roughly 97,000 clones, 65% to 90% of them singletons. The sample was peripheral blood. The receptor source for this set is a man aged 55 to 70 with acute or convalescent COVID-19.

The genes are TRBV27 and TRBJ2-3; 9 nucleotides align to TRBD2. The CDR3 contains 16 residues. V lost 2 bases to trimming and J lost 1 base; unmatched junction nucleotides: 4. Looked up from germline, CDR1 is MNHEY and CDR2 is SMNVEV (reference sequence). The CDR3 region is CASSLAGGRGTDTQYF. Written as DNA, the CDR3 is TGTGCCAGCAGTTTAGCGGGGGGGCGGGGCACAGATACGCAGTATTTT.

This rearrangement joins TRBV2 to TRBJ1-6; 7 positions match TRBD1. Germline lookup yields CDR1 SNHLY and CDR2 FYNNEI. V dropped 7 bases and J dropped 7; count of bases not matched to a gene: 7. The CDR3 contains 14 residues. The CDR3 DNA sequence: TGTGCCAGCAATGAGGTACAGGGGAATTCACCCCTCCACTTT. Translation: CASNEVQGNSPLHF.

V and J are TRBV2 and TRBJ2-2; a possible D gene is TRBD1 (5 bases). The CDR3 runs 14 residues. Looked up from germline, CDR1 is SNHLY and CDR2 is FYNNEI. V dropped 1 base and J dropped 4 bases, with 7 bases sitting between them. The DNA of the CDR3 is TGTGCCAGCAGTGAAGGGGGCTTCACCGGGGAGCTGTTTTTT. Its protein product is CASSEGGFTGELFF.

This clone was observed a single time. The chain has TRBV5-1 and TRBJ1-4, with D unresolved. In germline, CDR1 is SGHRS, CDR2 YFSETQ. The CDR3 spans 15 residues. V lost 0 bases to trimming and J lost 7 bases, with 13 bases between them. CDR3 in amino acids: CASSLEGGVFEKLFF. The CDR3 coding sequence is TGCGCCAGCAGCTTGGAGGGAGGAGTTTTTGAAAAACTGTTTTTT.

The V and J genes are TRBV28 and TRBJ2-2; the D gene is possibly TRBD2 (6 bases). The germline V gene has CDR1 MDHEN and CDR2 SYDVKM. CDR3 length equals 14 residues. V was clipped by 7 bases and J by 2 bases, with 11 bases between them. CDR3 in amino acids: CASKGGINTGELFF. In DNA, the CDR3 is TGTGCCAGCAAGGGCGGGATAAACACCGGGGAGCTGTTTTTT.

The chain employs TRBV4-3 and TRBJ2-1, with TRBD2 identical over 9 bases. Germline trimming cut 0 bases from V and 3 bases from J; bases unmatched to any gene: 3. The CDR3 contains 16 residues. CDR1 is LGHNA, CDR2 YSLEER, per germline. CDR3 in DNA: TGCGCCAGCAGCCAAGAAAATAGCGGGAGCTACAATGAGCAGTTCTTC. Amino acid sequence: CASSQENSGSYNEQFF.

The V call is TRBV11-3, the J call TRBJ1-1; no reliable D call. V was cut by 1 base and J by 5 bases, with 8 bases left in between. The CDR3 totals 13 residues. Germline lookup yields CDR1 SGHNT and CDR2 YENEEA. The CDR3 sequence is CASSLGAATEAFF. CDR3 DNA sequence: TGTGCCAGCAGCTTAGGAGCGGCTACTGAAGCTTTCTTT.

The rearrangement links TRBV7-3 to TRBJ2-2; D gene unclear. Per the germline V gene, CDR1 is SGHTA and CDR2 is FQGTGA. V dropped 1 base and J dropped 3 bases, with 6 bases sitting between them. CDR3 length equals 14 residues. The CDR3 spells CASSLNSHTGELFF. In nucleotides, the CDR3 is TGTGCCAGCAGCTTAAACTCACACACCGGGGAGCTGTTTTTT.

This chain connects TRBV19 to TRBJ1-2, with 12 bases that match TRBD1. The CDR3 sequence is 16 residues long. Germline lookup yields CDR1 LNHDA and CDR2 SQIVND (reference sequence). J lost 4 bases, V lost 6 bases, and 9 bases had no gene match. The DNA for the CDR3 is TGTGCCAGTAGGGGGACAGGGGGCGAGTATGCCTATGGCTACACCTTC. This translates into CASRGTGGEYAYGYTF.

The chain recombines TRBV10-2 with TRBJ2-2; TRBD2 agrees at 8 bases. The V gene's germline CDR1 is WSHSY and CDR2 SAAADI. V lost 6 bases and J lost 2; bases outside the gene matches: 14. The CDR3 extends over 18 amino acids. This CDR3 is CASRGGRGAGVNTGELFF. The CDR3 DNA is TGCGCCAGCAGGGGGGGCCGAGGAGCGGGGGTTAACACCGGGGAGCTGTTTTTT.

This clone was detected a few times. This chain's CDR3 is CAISDLGQGGSPLHF. DNA of the CDR3: TGTGCCATCAGTGACTTAGGACAGGGCGGATCACCCCTCCACTTT. The V call is TRBV10-3, the J call TRBJ1-6; 8 nucleotides agree with TRBD1. V was pared by 3 bases and J by 10 bases, with 8 bases of the junction left unmatched. This CDR3 has 15 amino acids. In germline, CDR1 is ENHRY, CDR2 SYGVKD.

The chain joins TRBV5-1 to TRBJ1-1; TRBD1 is a possible D gene (6 bases). V was trimmed by 4 bases and J by 2 bases, leaving 15 bases between them. Germline V CDR1 and CDR2: SGHRS, YFSETQ. The CDR3 has 15 residues. In DNA form, the CDR3 reads TGCGCCAGCAGCCAAGGACAGACTCTTAACACTGAAGCTTTCTTT. This translates into CASSQGQTLNTEAFF.

V and J are TRBV10-3 and TRBJ2-1, with 10 bases lining up with TRBD2. The length of the CDR3 is 16 residues. V lost 1 base to trimming and J lost 5 bases; unmatched junction nucleotides: 5. Germline CDR1 and CDR2: ENHRY and SYGVKD. Here the CDR3 reads CAISEYQAGGNNEQFF. CDR3 sequence (DNA): TGTGCCATCAGTGAGTACCAAGCGGGAGGGAACAATGAGCAGTTCTTC.

The chain recombines TRBV28 with TRBJ2-7; 10 bases line up with TRBD1. Germline V gives CDR1 MDHEN, CDR2 SYDVKM. The trim removed 8 bases at V and 3 bases at J, leaving 4 bases unmatched. CDR3 length equals 13 residues. The CDR3 sequence is CASGGQGYYEQYF. In DNA, the CDR3 is TGTGCCAGCGGGGGACAGGGGTACTACGAGCAGTACTTC.

In its sample, this clone was seen once. V gene TRBV6-2 or TRBV6-3 combines with J gene TRBJ2-1; TRBD2 matches 9 bases. J gave up 6 bases and V 0 bases, and 15 bases lay outside the gene matches. This CDR3 has 19 amino acids. Germline CDR1 reads MNHEY; CDR2 reads SVGEGT. The CDR3 DNA reads TGTGCCAGCAGTTACTCAAGGACTAGGGCGGGAGGGACGGGCAATGAGCAGTTCTTC. Translated: CASSYSRTRAGGTGNEQFF.

This clone was detected only a few times. The chain combines TRBV3-1 (or the pseudogene TRBV3-2) with TRBJ1-2, with 12 bases fitting TRBD1. Per the germline V gene, CDR1 is LGHDT and CDR2 is YNNKEL (reference sequence). The CDR3 loop spans 17 amino acids. V dropped 0 bases and J dropped 8; count of bases not matched to a gene: 10. The CDR3 here is CASSQDHGDRGLDGYTF. As DNA, the CDR3 is TGTGCCAGCAGCCAAGATCACGGGGACAGGGGGCTTGACGGCTACACCTTC.

This chain links TRBV14 with TRBJ1-1, with 8 bases lining up with TRBD1. Germline CDR1 and CDR2: SGHDN and FVKESK. The CDR3 length is 16 residues. The junction had 9 bases not matched to a gene; V was cut back by 5 bases and J by 1 base. As DNA, the CDR3 is TGTGCCAGCAGCGTTAGGACAGGGAATCGGAACACTGAAGCTTTCTTT. It encodes CASSVRTGNRNTEAFF.

This clone was seen more than once but under ten times. The CDR3 loop is CASSLNGVRTNEKLFF. The CDR3 DNA reads as TGTGCCAGCTCACTGAACGGGGTACGAACTAATGAAAAACTGTTTTTT. The chain uses TRBV18 and TRBJ1-4; D call uncertain. CDR1 is KGHSH, CDR2 LQKENI, per germline. The CDR3 runs 16 residues. Between the trimmed V and J ends, which lost 4 bases and 1 base, there was a span of 13 bases.

This chain links TRBV27 with TRBJ1-2; the D is unclear. The germline V gene has CDR1 MNHEY and CDR2 SMNVEV (reference sequence). V lost 0 bases and J 5 bases, leaving 7 bases between the germline ends. This CDR3 has 13 residues. The CDR3 is CASSLSAGYGYTF. The CDR3 DNA follows: TGTGCCAGCAGTTTATCGGCGGGATATGGCTACACCTTC.

V gene TRBV7-8 combines with J gene TRBJ1-4; D is uncertain. The germline gives CDR1 SGHVS, CDR2 FQNEAQ. V dropped 1 base and J dropped 0 bases, with 9 bases sitting between them. The CDR3 contains 16 residues. The CDR3 spells CASSLGDYSTNEKLFF. CDR3 sequence (DNA): TGTGCCAGCAGCTTAGGAGACTACTCAACTAATGAAAAACTGTTTTTT.

V gene TRBV6-5 combines with J gene TRBJ1-2; a weak D match, TRBD1 (6 bases). Germline V gives CDR1 MNHEY, CDR2 SVGAGI. The V end was cut by 6 bases, the J end by 4 bases, with 15 bases between. The CDR3 is 14 residues long. This chain's CDR3 is CASSRDTMAYGYTF. The CDR3 region has the DNA TGTGCCAGCAGCAGGGACACCATGGCCTATGGCTACACCTTC.

The chain is built from TRBV19 and TRBJ2-4, with a weak D call TRBD2 (5 bases). Germline-derived CDR1 and CDR2 are LNHDA and SQIVND (reference sequence). This CDR3 is built from 15 residues. Trimming stripped 3 bases from V and 7 bases from J, with 16 bases between. The CDR3 here is CASSMGRGIRNIQYF. The CDR3 region has the DNA TGTGCCAGTAGTATGGGTCGGGGAATTAGGAACATTCAGTACTTC.

This chain joins TRBV7-9 and TRBJ2-2, with 7 nucleotides matching TRBD1. CDR3 length equals 13 residues. Germline CDR1 and CDR2: SEHNR and FQNEAQ (reference sequence). With 11 bases clipped from V and 7 bases from J, the junction kept 10 bases outside the gene matches. The CDR3 DNA is TGTGCCGACTTACAGGGGAGCATCGGGGAGCTGTTTTTT. Translation: CADLQGSIGELFF.

V is TRBV5-6 and J is TRBJ2-5; no clear D gene. The CDR3 spans 11 residues. Trimming shortened V by 1 base and J by 5 bases, and 3 bases separated the two germline ends. Germline V lookup: CDR1 SGHDT, CDR2 YYEEEE. CDR3 in amino acids: CASSLYETQYF. For the CDR3, the DNA is TGTGCCAGCAGCTTGTATGAGACCCAGTACTTC.

This chain links TRBV6-6 with TRBJ2-1, with 14 positions matching TRBD2. The length of the CDR3 is 16 residues. Losses at the gene ends were 7 bases for V and 10 bases for J; bases not matched to a gene: 12. Germline lookup yields CDR1 MNHNY and CDR2 SVGAGI (reference sequence). CDR3 amino acids: CASTYGGGLAGEEQFF. CDR3 DNA sequence: TGTGCCAGCACCTACGGGGGGGGACTAGCGGGAGAAGAGCAGTTCTTC.

The CDR3, as DNA: TGCAGCGTTGCTAGCGGGGTAAACACCGGGGAGCTGTTTTTT. Its protein product is CSVASGVNTGELFF. The gene calls are TRBV29-1 and TRBJ2-2; 9 nucleotides match TRBD2. With V trimmed by 4 bases and J by 2 bases, 2 bases remained unmatched. Per the germline V gene, CDR1 is SQVTM and CDR2 is ANQGSEA. This CDR3 region has 14 residues.

V is TRBV19 and J is TRBJ2-1; 12 bases are a match to TRBD2. CDR3 length: 17 amino acids. The germline V gene has CDR1 LNHDA and CDR2 SQIVND (reference sequence). J was trimmed by 2 bases and V by 7 bases; bases with no gene match: 9. CDR3 sequence: CASIAASGRAAYNEQFF. The CDR3 nucleotides are TGTGCCAGTATAGCCGCTAGCGGGAGGGCGGCCTACAATGAGCAGTTCTTC.

This clone has more than one count but fewer than ten. The rearrangement joins TRBV5-4 to TRBJ2-3; TRBD2 is a possible D gene (6 bases). The germline gives CDR1 SGHNT, CDR2 YYREEE (reference sequence). The CDR3 loop spans 15 amino acids. Trimming pared 2 bases from V and 1 base from J, leaving 11 bases between. CDR3: CASSFKVAGTDTQYF. CDR3 DNA: TGTGCCAGCAGCTTCAAGGTAGCGGGCACAGATACGCAGTATTTT.

This clone has just a few counts. This chain joins TRBV10-1 and TRBJ2-7; 10 bases map to TRBD2. Losses at the gene ends were 4 bases for V and 1 base for J; bases not matched to a gene: 4. The CDR3 covers 15 residues. CDR1 is WNHNN and CDR2 is SYGVQD in the germline V gene (reference sequence). DNA for the CDR3: TGCGCCAGCAGTGTTGCTAGCGGGGGATCCTACGAGCAGTACTTC. Its translation is CASSVASGGSYEQYF.

About this clone: An end of the junction does not agree with germline; a read error may underlie this. J is TRBJ2-7 and V is TRBV28; 9 bases align to TRBD2. The CDR3 contains 15 residues. CDR1 and CDR2 from the germline V gene are MDHEN and SYDVKM. CDR3 in amino acids: CASSRTSVSSYGQYF. CDR3 coding DNA: TGTGCCAGCAGTCGGACTAGCGTAAGCTCCTACGGGCAGTACTTC.

The chain couples TRBV4-1 to TRBJ2-3; 11 nucleotides align to TRBD2. CDR3 size: 16 residues. V was clipped by 4 bases and J by 0 bases; unmatched bases: 3. Looked up from germline, CDR1 is MGHRA and CDR2 is YSYEKL. CDR3 in DNA: TGCGCCAGCAGCCTGCGGACTAGCGGGAGCACAGATACGCAGTATTTT. Protein product: CASSLRTSGSTDTQYF.

The rearrangement joins TRBV7-3 to TRBJ2-3; 8 bases map to TRBD2. The length of the CDR3 is 13 residues. The germline V gene encodes CDR1 SGHTA and CDR2 FQGTGA. Germline trimming cut 3 bases from V and 5 bases from J; bases unmatched to any gene: 1. The DNA for the CDR3 is TGTGCCAGCAGCTTCGGGGGGGTAGATACGCAGTATTTT. It is translated as CASSFGGVDTQYF.